The TCR beta chain under discussion was sequenced for a study of shared clonotypes between healthy human individuals. Genomic DNA per cell subset filled all wells of several immunoSEQ plates. Produced via immunoSEQ multiplex PCR; TCRdb's table is partial and in-frame only. The repertoire holds roughly 1,000,000 clones, with around three quarters as singletons. V was pared by 6 bases and J by 2 bases, with 4 bases between. Germline V gene data show CDR1 as MDHEN and CDR2 as SYDVKM. This CDR3 is 11 amino acids long. Findings and limits, study-wide: A handful of donors shared around 5.1% of their naive CD4 clonotypes.

In the case of this clone: As yet, its antigen is unknown. Other DNA sequences from this sample encode an identical CDR3 as well.

Sequenced sample: memory CD4+ T cells from PBMCs. Subset in this sample: CD45RA-negative fraction. This chain joins TRBV28 and TRBJ1-2, with D hard to call. The receptor's source is a man younger than 35 in good health. Some clones in this sample may be carry-over from other donors' samples. CDR3 DNA: TGTGCCAGCAGCCCAAACTATGGCTACACCTTC. Its protein product is CASSPNYGYTF.